Listed here is a single TCR beta chain. Its antigen is unknown. The data were obtained in a study of cytomegalovirus exposure and HLA in healthy donors. The study's findings and limits: The authors later linked a missense DCLRE1C variant to TCR beta V- and J-gene trimming.

Germline loops: CDR1 MGHRA, CDR2 YSYEKL. V gave up 5 bases and J gave up 5 bases; unmatched junction bases: 12. CDR3 size: 16 residues. The PCR made use of 60 Vbeta and 13 Jbeta primers. Sequencing was performed with immunoSEQ multiplex PCR; in TCRdb, only in-frame clones are kept and a portion is missing. The data show 85,000 to 95,000 clones, less than 85% seen once. The chain recombines TRBV4-1 with TRBJ2-7; TRBD2 matches at 10 bases. Sequencing was performed on PBMCs. This receptor was obtained from a young man in good health and CMV-seropositive. As DNA, the CDR3 is TGCGCCAGCAGCGGAGGCAAAGCGGGAGGGTGGGACGAGCAGTACTTC. Translating gives CASSGGKAGGWDEQYF.